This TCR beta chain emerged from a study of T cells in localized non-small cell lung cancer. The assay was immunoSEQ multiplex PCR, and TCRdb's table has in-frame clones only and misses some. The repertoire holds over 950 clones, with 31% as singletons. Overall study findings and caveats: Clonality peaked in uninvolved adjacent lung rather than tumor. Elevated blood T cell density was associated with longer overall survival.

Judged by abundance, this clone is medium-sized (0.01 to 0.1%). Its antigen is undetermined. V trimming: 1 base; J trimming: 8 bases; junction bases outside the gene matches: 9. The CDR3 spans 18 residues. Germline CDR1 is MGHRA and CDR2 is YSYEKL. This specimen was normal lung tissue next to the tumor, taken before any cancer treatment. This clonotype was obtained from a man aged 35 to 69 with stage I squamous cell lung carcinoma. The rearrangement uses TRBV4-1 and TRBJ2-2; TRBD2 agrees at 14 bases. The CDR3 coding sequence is TGCGCCAGCAGCCAAGGGGGACTAGCGGGGGCTAAAGCAGGGGAGCTGTTTTTT. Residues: CASSQGGLAGAKAGELFF.